These T cell receptor beta chains were read from a single sample in a study of beta chain features in type 1 diabetes. TCRdb's table, derived via immunoSEQ multiplex PCR, lists solely in-frame clones and lacks some. Of fewer than 550,000 clones listed, roughly an eighth are singletons. The specimen was naive CD4+ T cells from blood. Source of these receptors: a woman younger than 30 in good health. Each CDR3 is given with its conserved first and last residue. Each record gives: V gene, D gene, clone size, J gene, CDR3 length, CDR3 protein, CDR3 DNA. D genes are given only for firm matches. Size is stated for part of the rows, as once, few or many counts, or as a class when the clone is expanded.

v_call: TRBV7-9; d_call: .; clone_size: .; j_call: TRBJ1-2; cdr3_length: 10; cdr3_aa: CASSFGPITF; cdr3_nt: TGTGCCAGCAGCTTCGGCCCAATCACCTTC
v_call: TRBV7-2; d_call: .; clone_size: few; j_call: TRBJ2-1; cdr3_length: 14; cdr3_aa: CASSLVLPNNEQFF; cdr3_nt: TGTGCCAGCAGCTTAGTGTTGCCAAACAATGAGCAGTTCTTC
v_call: TRBV7-2; d_call: .; clone_size: few; j_call: TRBJ2-7; cdr3_length: 12; cdr3_aa: CASSLPYGEQYF; cdr3_nt: TGTGCCAGCAGCTTGCCCTATGGGGAGCAGTACTTC
v_call: TRBV2; d_call: TRBD1; clone_size: once; j_call: TRBJ1-4; cdr3_length: 13; cdr3_aa: CASTKGAGEKLFF; cdr3_nt: TGTGCCAGCACGAAGGGGGCTGGTGAAAAACTGTTTTTT
v_call: TRBV7-3; d_call: .; clone_size: few; j_call: TRBJ2-1; cdr3_length: 15; cdr3_aa: CASSLMVSSYNEQFF; cdr3_nt: TGTGCCAGCAGCTTAATGGTGAGCTCCTACAATGAGCAGTTCTTC
v_call: TRBV29-1; d_call: .; clone_size: few; j_call: TRBJ2-1; cdr3_length: 12; cdr3_aa: CSATDGYNEQFF; cdr3_nt: TGCAGCGCCACGGACGGATACAATGAGCAGTTCTTC
v_call: TRBV2; d_call: .; clone_size: few; j_call: TRBJ1-4; cdr3_length: 12; cdr3_aa: CASAQWDEKLFF; cdr3_nt: TGTGCCAGCGCACAGTGGGATGAAAAACTGTTTTTT
v_call: TRBV30; d_call: TRBD2; clone_size: .; j_call: TRBJ2-1; cdr3_length: 17; cdr3_aa: CAWSVTRTSGSYNEQFF; cdr3_nt: TGTGCCTGGAGTGTAACCCGGACTAGCGGCTCCTACAATGAGCAGTTCTTC
v_call: TRBV6-5; d_call: TRBD2; clone_size: few; j_call: TRBJ2-5; cdr3_length: 14; cdr3_aa: CASSYWGGGETQYF; cdr3_nt: TGTGCCAGCAGTTACTGGGGCGGGGGAGAGACCCAGTACTTC
v_call: TRBV7-2; d_call: .; clone_size: few; j_call: TRBJ2-3; cdr3_length: 16; cdr3_aa: CASSLDPGGYTDTQYF; cdr3_nt: TGTGCCAGCAGCTTAGATCCGGGCGGCTACACAGATACGCAGTATTTT
v_call: TRBV7-2; d_call: .; clone_size: few; j_call: TRBJ2-5; cdr3_length: 13; cdr3_aa: CASSSTLLETQYF; cdr3_nt: TGTGCCAGCAGCTCTACACTCCTGGAGACCCAGTACTTC